This record concerns one T cell receptor (beta chain) sequence. The data stem from a study of blood T cell repertoires in COVID-19. Overall study context: Italy, Spain and the United States were the sources of the convalescent and acute COVID-19 samples.

Trimming shortened V by 7 bases and J by 4 bases, and 16 bases separated the two germline ends. This CDR3 spans 14 amino acids. The germline V gene encodes CDR1 LNHDA and CDR2 SQIVND (reference sequence). Here immunoSEQ multiplex PCR was the method, and the copy in TCRdb shows in-frame clones only, minus some. Here the sample spans tens of thousands of clones, about 80% being singletons. V and J are TRBV19 and TRBJ1-1; D is undetermined. The sequenced sample was peripheral blood. The sequence was obtained from a man in his 60s with active or convalescent COVID-19. The CDR3 reads CASIPGLSGTEAFF. The CDR3 DNA sequence: TGTGCCAGTATCCCGGGGTTATCGGGCACTGAAGCTTTCTTT.